The next 6 T cell receptor beta chains were all read from a single sample in a study of beta chain features in type 1 diabetes. Investigators reverse transcribed all isolated RNA, so they sequenced expressed TCRB transcripts. Some clones are missing from TCRdb's copy, which holds only in-frame ones; the method was immunoSEQ multiplex PCR. The sample yields some 22,000 clones, nearly 70% seen once. The sample was Tregs from blood. The receptors come from a woman in her thirties or forties in good health.

V is TRBV5-1 and J is TRBJ1-2; TRBD1 matches 10 bases. Unmatched junction bases numbered 5, after V lost 4 bases and J lost 8 bases. Germline V gene data show CDR1 as SGHRS and CDR2 as YFSETQ. This CDR3 has 13 residues. The CDR3 protein is CASSRDRGRGYTF. The CDR3 DNA sequence: TGCGCCAGCAGCAGGGACAGGGGAAGAGGCTACACCTTC.

The genes are TRBV5-1 and TRBJ1-5; D remains unclear. Per germline, CDR1 SGHRS and CDR2 YFSETQ. V was shortened by 4 bases and J by 3 bases, with 14 bases between the two germline ends. The CDR3 consists of 15 residues. The CDR3 DNA follows: TGCGCCAGCAGCCGGAGTAAGATGAACAATCAGCCCCAGCATTTT. Translation gives CASSRSKMNNQPQHF. Complete variable domain (other parts from reference TRBV5-1 and TRBJ1-5): KAGVTQTPRYLIKTRGQQVTLSCSPISGHRSVSWYQQTPGQGLQFLFEYFSETQRNKGNFPGRFSGRQFSNSRSEMNVSTLELGDSALYLCASSRSKMNNQPQHFGDGTRLSIL.

CDR3 sequence reads: CASSAPERGLYGQYF. CDR3 DNA: TGTGCCAGCAGCGCCCCTGAGCGGGGGCTGTATGGGCAGTACTTC. This sequence joins TRBV11-2 and TRBJ2-5; TRBD2 matches at 8 bases. This CDR3 is built from 15 residues. Germline loops: CDR1 SGHAT, CDR2 FQNNGV. After removal of 5 bases from V and 11 bases from J, the junction contained 16 bases not matched to a gene.

V and J are TRBV4-1 and TRBJ2-7; TRBD1 matches 10 bases. This CDR3 has 15 residues. V was pared by 3 bases and J by 5 bases, with 7 bases of the junction left unmatched. Germline V CDR1 and CDR2: MGHRA, YSYEKL. CDR3 amino acids: CASSQGQGIIDEQYF. In DNA form, the CDR3 reads TGCGCCAGCAGCCAGGGACAGGGGATTATCGACGAGCAGTACTTC.

This clone was seen a few times. This chain joins TRBV5-1 and TRBJ2-2; tentative D call: TRBD2 (5 bases). With 2 bases removed from V and 0 bases from J, the gap between germline ends came to 14 bases. This CDR3 has 17 amino acids. Germline assignment: CDR1 SGHRS and CDR2 YFSETQ. This CDR3 is CASSFGRLLSNTGELFF. CDR3 nucleotide sequence: TGCGCCAGCAGCTTTGGGCGACTACTCTCGAACACCGGGGAGCTGTTTTTT.

V is TRBV5-4 and J is TRBJ1-2, with no clear D. CDR1 is SGHNT and CDR2 is YYREEE in the germline V gene (reference sequence). With 3 bases removed from V and 4 bases from J, the gap between germline ends came to 13 bases. This CDR3 is 14 amino acids long. CDR3 loop: CASSSGPKIYGYTF. The CDR3 bases are TGTGCCAGCAGCTCTGGGCCGAAAATCTATGGCTACACCTTC.